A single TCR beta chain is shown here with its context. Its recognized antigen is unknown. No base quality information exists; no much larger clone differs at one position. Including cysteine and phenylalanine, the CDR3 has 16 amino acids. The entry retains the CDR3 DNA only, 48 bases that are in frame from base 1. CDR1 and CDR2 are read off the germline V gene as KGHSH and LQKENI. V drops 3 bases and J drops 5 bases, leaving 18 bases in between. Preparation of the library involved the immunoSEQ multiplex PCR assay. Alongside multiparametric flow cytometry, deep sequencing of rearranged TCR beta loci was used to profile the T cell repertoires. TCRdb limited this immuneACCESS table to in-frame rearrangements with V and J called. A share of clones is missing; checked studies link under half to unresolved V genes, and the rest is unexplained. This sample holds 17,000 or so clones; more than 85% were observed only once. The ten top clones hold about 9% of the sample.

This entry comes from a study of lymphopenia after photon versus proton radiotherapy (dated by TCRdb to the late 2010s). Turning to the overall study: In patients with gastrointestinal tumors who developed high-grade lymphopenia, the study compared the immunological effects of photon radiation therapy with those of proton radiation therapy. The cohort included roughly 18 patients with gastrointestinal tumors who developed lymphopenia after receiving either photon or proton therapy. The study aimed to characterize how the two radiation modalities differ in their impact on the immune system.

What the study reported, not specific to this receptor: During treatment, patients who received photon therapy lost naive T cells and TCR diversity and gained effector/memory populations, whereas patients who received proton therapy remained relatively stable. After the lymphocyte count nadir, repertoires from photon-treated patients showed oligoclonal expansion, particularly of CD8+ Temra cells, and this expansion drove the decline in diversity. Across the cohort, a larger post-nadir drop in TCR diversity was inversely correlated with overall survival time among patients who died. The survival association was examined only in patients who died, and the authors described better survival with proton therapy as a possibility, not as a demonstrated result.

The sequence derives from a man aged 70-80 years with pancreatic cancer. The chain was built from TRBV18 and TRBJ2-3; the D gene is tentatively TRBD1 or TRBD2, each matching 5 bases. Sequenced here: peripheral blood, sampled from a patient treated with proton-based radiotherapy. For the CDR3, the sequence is CASSPRTQVGGDTQYF. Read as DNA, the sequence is TGTGCCAGCTCACCCCGGACCCAGGTTGGGGGAGATACGCAGTATTTT.